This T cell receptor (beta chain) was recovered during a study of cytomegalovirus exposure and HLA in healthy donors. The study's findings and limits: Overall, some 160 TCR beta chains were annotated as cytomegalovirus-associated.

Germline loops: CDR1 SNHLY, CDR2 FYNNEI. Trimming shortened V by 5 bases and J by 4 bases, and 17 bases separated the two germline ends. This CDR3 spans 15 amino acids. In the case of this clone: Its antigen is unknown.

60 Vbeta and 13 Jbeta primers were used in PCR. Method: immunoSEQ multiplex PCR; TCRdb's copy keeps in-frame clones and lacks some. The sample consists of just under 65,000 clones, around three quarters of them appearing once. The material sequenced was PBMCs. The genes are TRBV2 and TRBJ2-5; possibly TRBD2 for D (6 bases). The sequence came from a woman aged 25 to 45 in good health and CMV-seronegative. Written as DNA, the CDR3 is TGTGCCAGCAGTCTTGAAGGGAGGCTGGGAGAGACCCAGTACTTC. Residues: CASSLEGRLGETQYF.